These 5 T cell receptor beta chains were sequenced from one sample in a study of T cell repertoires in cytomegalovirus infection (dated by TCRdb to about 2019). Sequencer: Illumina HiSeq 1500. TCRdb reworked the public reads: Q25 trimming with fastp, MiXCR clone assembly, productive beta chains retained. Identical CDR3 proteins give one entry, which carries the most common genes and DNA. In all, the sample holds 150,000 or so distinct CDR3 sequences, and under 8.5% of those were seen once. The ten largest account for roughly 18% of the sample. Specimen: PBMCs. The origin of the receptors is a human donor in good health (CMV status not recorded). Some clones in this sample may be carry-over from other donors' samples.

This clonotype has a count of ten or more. CDR3 region: CASSSPPGRGGSDTQYF. The CDR3 DNA is TGTGCCAGCAGCTCCCCCCCCGGGCGGGGTGGCTCAGATACGCAGTATTTT. V is TRBV7-9 and J is TRBJ2-3; perhaps TRBD2 as D (6 bases). V shed 4 bases and J shed 4 bases, with 21 bases lying between them. CDR1 and CDR2 from the germline V gene are SEHNR and FQNEAQ (reference sequence). The length of the CDR3 is 17 residues. Variable domain in full (rest from reference TRBV7-9 and TRBJ2-3): DTGVSQNPRHKITKRGQNVTFRCDPISEHNRLYWYRQTLGQGPEFLTYFQNEAQLEKSRLLSDRFSAERPKGSFSTLEIQRTEQGDSAMYLCASSSPPGRGGSDTQYFGPGTRLTVL.

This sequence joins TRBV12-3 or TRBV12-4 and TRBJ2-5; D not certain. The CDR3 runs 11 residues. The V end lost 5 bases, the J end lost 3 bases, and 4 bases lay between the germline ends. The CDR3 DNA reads TGTGCCAGCAGTCCAGAAGAGACCCAGTACTTC. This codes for CASSPEETQYF.

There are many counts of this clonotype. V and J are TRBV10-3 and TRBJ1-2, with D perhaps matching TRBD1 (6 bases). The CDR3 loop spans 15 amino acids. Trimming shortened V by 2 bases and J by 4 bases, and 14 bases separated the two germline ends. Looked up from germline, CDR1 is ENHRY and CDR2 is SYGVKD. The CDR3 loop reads CAISEPGTPSYGYTF. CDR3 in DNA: TGTGCCATCAGTGAGCCCGGGACACCTTCCTATGGCTACACCTTC.

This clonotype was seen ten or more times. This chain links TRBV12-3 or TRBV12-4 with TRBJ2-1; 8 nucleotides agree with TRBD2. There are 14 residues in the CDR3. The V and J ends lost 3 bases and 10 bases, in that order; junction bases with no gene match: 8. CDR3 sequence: CASSLALAGPEQFF. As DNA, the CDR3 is TGTGCCAGCAGTTTGGCTCTAGCGGGCCCGGAGCAGTTCTTC.

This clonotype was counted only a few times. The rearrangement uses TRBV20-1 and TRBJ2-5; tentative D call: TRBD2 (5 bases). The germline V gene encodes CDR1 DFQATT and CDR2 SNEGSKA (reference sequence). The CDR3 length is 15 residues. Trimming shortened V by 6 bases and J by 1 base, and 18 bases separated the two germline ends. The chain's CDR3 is CSATPLAGPQETQYF. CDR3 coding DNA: TGCAGTGCAACGCCCCTGGCGGGTCCCCAAGAGACCCAGTACTTC.